This T cell receptor (beta chain) emerged from a study of T cells after somatic rescue of genetic block. Here immunoSEQ multiplex PCR was the method, and the copy in TCRdb shows in-frame clones only, minus some. The sample consists of tens of thousands of clones, about 96% of them appearing once. Germline V gives CDR1 LGHNA, CDR2 YSLEER. The germline V and J ends were trimmed by 5 bases and 4 bases, with 11 bases remaining between them. The CDR3 extends over 13 amino acids. What was sequenced was peripheral blood mononuclear cells (PBMCs). This clonotype originated in a child younger than two. The rearrangement joins TRBV4-3 to TRBJ1-2; possibly TRBD1 for D (6 bases). The CDR3 is CASSAGDTYGYTF. The CDR3 DNA sequence: TGCGCCAGCAGCGCGGGGGACACCTATGGCTACACCTTC.